This is a list of T cell receptor beta chains from one sample in a study of T cells expressing NK-cell markers. TCRdb re-called the 5' RACE reads; one entry per CDR3 protein, DNA not given. The sample data list roughly 160,000 distinct CDR3 sequences. The specimen was blood T cells: a sorted CD56 or NKG2C T cell subset, CD4+ or CD8+ T cells, or bulk PBMC T cells (not recorded which). The receptors were gathered from a woman aged 18 to 75 in good health. CDR3s include the opening cysteine and the closing phenylalanine or tryptophan.

v_gene	j_gene	CDR3aa
TRBV14	TRBJ2-5	CASSRETGTPETQYF
TRBV4-2	TRBJ2-2	CASSLGGANTGVLFF
TRBV12-3/TRBV12-4	TRBJ2-1	CASREGGKSEQFF
TRBV5-1	TRBJ1-1	CASSLGSQEAFF
TRBV7-9	TRBJ2-5	CASSLRGLATQETQYF
TRBV20-1	TRBJ2-1	CSARDRSNEQFF
TRBV5-1	TRBJ2-1	CASSKVSGDSYNEQFF
TRBV11-2	TRBJ2-3	CASSAYRGSTDTQYF
TRBV12-3/TRBV12-4	TRBJ2-7	CASSTYLAGEAEQYF
TRBV5-1	TRBJ2-2	CASSLTGENTGELFF